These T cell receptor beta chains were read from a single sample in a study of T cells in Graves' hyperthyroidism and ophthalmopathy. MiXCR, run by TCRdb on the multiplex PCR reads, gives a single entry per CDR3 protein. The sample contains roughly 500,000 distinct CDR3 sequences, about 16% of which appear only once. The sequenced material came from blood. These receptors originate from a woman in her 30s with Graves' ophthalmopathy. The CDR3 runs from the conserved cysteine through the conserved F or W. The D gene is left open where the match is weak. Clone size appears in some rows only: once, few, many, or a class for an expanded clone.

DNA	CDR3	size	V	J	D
TGTGCCAGCAGCTTCGTAGCGGGAGGTACAGATACGCAGTATTTT	CASSFVAGGTDTQYF	many	TRBV7-3	TRBJ2-3	TRBD2
TGTGCCAGCAAAAGGAACACTGAAGCTTTCTTT	CASKRNTEAFF	many	TRBV2	TRBJ1-1	-
TGTGCCAGCAGAAAAACCGGGACTAGCGGCCAAGAGACCCAGTACTTC	CASRKTGTSGQETQYF	-	TRBV6-2/TRBV6-3	TRBJ2-5	TRBD2
TGTGCCAGCAGCCAAAGCGCCGGGACAGCATCAAATCAGCCCCAGCATTTT	CASSQSAGTASNQPQHF	few	TRBV7-2	TRBJ1-5	TRBD1
TGTGCCAGCAGCTTAGAAGCGGGGTACGAAGGGGAGACCCAGTACTTC	CASSLEAGYEGETQYF	-	TRBV11-2	TRBJ2-5	TRBD2
TGCAGCGTTGAAAGGACCGGGGAGCTGTTTTTT	CSVERTGELFF	-	TRBV29-1	TRBJ2-2	-
TGTGCCAGCAGTTATGAAGGCGGGAGGGCCTCCAATGAGCAGTTCTTC	CASSYEGGRASNEQFF	many	TRBV6-2/TRBV6-3	TRBJ2-1	TRBD2
TGTGCCAGTAGTATCTCGGGGAACTCCTACAATGAGCAGTTCTTC	CASSISGNSYNEQFF	-	TRBV19	TRBJ2-1	-
TGCAGTGCTGAGGACGGTAGAACAGATACGCAGTATTTT	CSAEDGRTDTQYF	many	TRBV20-1	TRBJ2-3	-
TGTGCCAGCGGTGGGCGTTGGGGGGTTTCGGACGAGCAGTACTTC	CASGGRWGVSDEQYF	-	TRBV28	TRBJ2-7	-
TGTGCCAGCAGCAATGGACGGGGGAAGGGGAATCAGCCCCAGCATTTT	CASSNGRGKGNQPQHF	few	TRBV12-3/TRBV12-4	TRBJ1-5	-
TGCAGTGCTACCGACCTAGCGGGGTTTTCCTACGAGCAGTACTTC	CSATDLAGFSYEQYF	many	TRBV20-1	TRBJ2-7	TRBD2
TGTGCCAGCAGCGAAACCCACTCAGCGGGAGCGAGGGAGACCCAGTACTTC	CASSETHSAGARETQYF	-	TRBV5-6	TRBJ2-5	TRBD2
TGTGCCATGACGGGAGGGGACACCGGGGAGCTGTTTTTT	CAMTGGDTGELFF	many	TRBV19	TRBJ2-2	TRBD2
TGTGCCAGCAGCTCATACAGTTCAGATACGCAGTATTTT	CASSSYSSDTQYF	few	TRBV11-3	TRBJ2-3	-
TGTGCCAGCAGCAACCGGGACAGGGTCAAGGATACGCAGTATTTT	CASSNRDRVKDTQYF	few	TRBV28	TRBJ2-3	TRBD1
TGTGCCAGCAGCTTATTTACAGGGGGCCAAGAGACCCAGTACTTC	CASSLFTGGQETQYF	many	TRBV7-9	TRBJ2-5	TRBD1